This is a list of T cell receptor beta chains from one sample in a study of blood T cell repertoires in COVID-19. Sequencing used immunoSEQ multiplex PCR; TCRdb keeps in-frame clones, though not all of them. The sample has hundreds of thousands of clones, 75% to 90% seen once. Sequenced sample: PBMCs or T cells enriched from blood (not recorded which). Receptors were obtained from a woman aged 18-29 years who had recovered from COVID-19. Both conserved end residues are part of each CDR3. A D gene is named only where the DNA matches it firmly. The size entry is marked missing in some rows and otherwise reads once, few, many or a size class.

length	D	V	size	J	DNA	CDR3
14	NA	TRBV30	NA	TRBJ1-3	TGTGCCTGGAACCCAGAGGGATGGGGAAACACCATATATTTT	CAWNPEGWGNTIYF
15	NA	TRBV6-5	NA	TRBJ1-2	TGTGCCAGCAGTTACTCATTGATTCGGACTGATGGCTACACCTTC	CASSYSLIRTDGYTF
13	TRBD2	TRBV19	NA	TRBJ2-5	TGTGCCAGTAGAAGGCGGGGGGAAGAGACCCAGTACTTC	CASRRRGEETQYF
16	TRBD2	TRBV9	NA	TRBJ2-2	TGTGCCAGCAGCTCCCTGACTAGCGGACAAACCGGGGAGCTGTTTTTT	CASSSLTSGQTGELFF
16	NA	TRBV28	NA	TRBJ1-4	TGTGCCAGCAGTCCGCGTCAGGGTATGGGTGGTGAAAAACTGTTTTTT	CASSPRQGMGGEKLFF
14	NA	TRBV5-1	NA	TRBJ1-1	TGCGCCAGCAGCTCCCAGGGTTGGAACACTGAAGCTTTCTTT	CASSSQGWNTEAFF
13	NA	TRBV6-1	NA	TRBJ2-3	TGTGCCAGCAGTGACAGGGCTGGAGATACGCAGTATTTT	CASSDRAGDTQYF
13	NA	TRBV19	NA	TRBJ1-2	TGTGCCAGTAGTATGGACACCAACTATGGCTACACCTTC	CASSMDTNYGYTF
14	TRBD1	TRBV2	NA	TRBJ1-4	TGTGCCAGCAGTGCGGACAGGGGTAATGAAAAACTGTTTTTT	CASSADRGNEKLFF
15	NA	TRBV10-2	NA	TRBJ1-2	TGCGCCAGCAGTGGTGTCGACAGCACAAACTATGGCTACACCTTC	CASSGVDSTNYGYTF
15	NA	TRBV6-4	NA	TRBJ2-3	TGTGCCAGCAGTGACTTGGCGGGTAGCACAGATACGCAGTATTTT	CASSDLAGSTDTQYF
13	NA	TRBV7-9	NA	TRBJ1-2	TGTGCCAGCAGCCCTGGGGGGTTGGGTGGCTACACCTTC	CASSPGGLGGYTF
15	TRBD1	TRBV5-1	NA	TRBJ1-1	TGCGCCAGCAACCCGGGACAGGCCCTCGGCACTGAAGCTTTCTTT	CASNPGQALGTEAFF
13	NA	TRBV12-3/TRBV12-4	NA	TRBJ1-2	TGTGCCAGCAGCCGCGGACTGATTAATGGCTACACCTTC	CASSRGLINGYTF
15	NA	TRBV5-6	NA	TRBJ2-7	TGTGCCAGCAGCCACAGACAGGCGAACTCCTACGAGCAGTACTTC	CASSHRQANSYEQYF
14	NA	TRBV24-1	NA	TRBJ2-3	TGTGCCACCAGTGATTTTAGGGGTGCAGATACGCAGTATTTT	CATSDFRGADTQYF
14	NA	TRBV20-1	NA	TRBJ2-6	TGCAGTGCTAGTCAGGCGACCGGGGCCAACGTCCTGACTTTC	CSASQATGANVLTF
13	TRBD1	TRBV24-1	NA	TRBJ2-1	TGTGCCACCAGTGACTCGGGACAGGGGCAGCAGTTCTTC	CATSDSGQGQQFF
15	NA	TRBV2	NA	TRBJ1-5	TGTGCCAGCAGTGAAGAGGTCGCGGGCAATCAGCCCCAGCATTTT	CASSEEVAGNQPQHF
14	TRBD1	TRBV30	NA	TRBJ1-2	TGTGCCTTTTCCCGGACAGGGGGCATCTATGGCTACACCTTC	CAFSRTGGIYGYTF
15	NA	TRBV11-1	NA	TRBJ2-4	TGTGCCAGCAGCTCGCCCGGCGGGGCCAAAAACATTCAGTACTTC	CASSSPGGAKNIQYF
13	NA	TRBV19	once	TRBJ2-3	TGTGCCAGTAGTAGGGACATTAGGGATACGCAGTATTTT	CASSRDIRDTQYF
15	NA	TRBV5-4	few	TRBJ1-1	TGTGCCAGCAGCTTGGACCAGGAAAGATCAACTGAAGCTTTCTTT	CASSLDQERSTEAFF
16	NA	TRBV19	few	TRBJ1-1	TGTGCCAGTAGTGCACCAGCAGGGGTAGGAAACACTGAAGCTTTCTTT	CASSAPAGVGNTEAFF
15	TRBD1	TRBV6-5	NA	TRBJ1-6	TGTGCCAGCTCCTTGGGACAGGGGTATAATTCACCCCTCCACTTT	CASSLGQGYNSPLHF
15	TRBD2	TRBV7-3	NA	TRBJ2-7	TGTGCCAGCAGCCAACTAGCGGGGGCTCCTTTCGAGCAGTACTTC	CASSQLAGAPFEQYF
14	TRBD1	TRBV7-9	once	TRBJ1-5	TGTGCCAGCAGACCGACAGGGCGCGATCAGCCCCAGCATTTT	CASRPTGRDQPQHF
15	NA	TRBV28	NA	TRBJ1-2	TGTGCCAGCAGTTTATGGGCGGTAGCTAACTATGGCTACACCTTC	CASSLWAVANYGYTF
14	NA	TRBV28	NA	TRBJ1-1	TGTGCCAGCAGTTTAGATCGGGTGAACACTGAAGCTTTCTTT	CASSLDRVNTEAFF
15	NA	TRBV14	NA	TRBJ2-3	TGTGCCAGCAGCCAAGATCGGCAGGTACCAGATACGCAGTATTTT	CASSQDRQVPDTQYF
17	TRBD1	TRBV19	NA	TRBJ2-5	TGTGCCAGTAGTATCGGGCAGGGGGCGGTCGGCGAAGAGACCCAGTACTTC	CASSIGQGAVGEETQYF
17	NA	TRBV7-9	NA	TRBJ2-1	TGTGCCAGCAGCCCGATGTCTTATAAGCCCGCCTACAATGAGCAGTTCTTC	CASSPMSYKPAYNEQFF
15	TRBD1	TRBV4-2	NA	TRBJ1-6	TGTGCCAGCAGCCAGTCCGGGACAGGGAGATCACCCCTCCACTTT	CASSQSGTGRSPLHF
21	TRBD1	TRBV28	NA	TRBJ1-2	TGTGCCAGCAGTTTGACGGGGCCTTTGACAGGGGCGACCATCCTAGGGGATGGCTACACCTTC	CASSLTGPLTGATILGDGYTF
16	TRBD1	TRBV7-9	NA	TRBJ2-1	TGTGCCAGCAGCTTTCCGGGACAGGGCGAATACAATGAGCAGTTCTTC	CASSFPGQGEYNEQFF
17	TRBD2	TRBV5-1	NA	TRBJ2-3	TGCGCCAGCAGCTCACGACTAGCGCTGACTAGCACAGATACGCAGTATTTT	CASSSRLALTSTDTQYF
14	NA	TRBV7-9	NA	TRBJ2-5	TGTGCCAGCAGCTTACGGGAAGGGAGGGAGACCCAGTACTTC	CASSLREGRETQYF
15	TRBD1	TRBV10-3	NA	TRBJ1-6	TGTGCCATCAGTGAGCCAGGGACAGGGGCTTCACCCCTCCACTTT	CAISEPGTGASPLHF
14	NA	TRBV2	NA	TRBJ1-1	TGTGCCAGCAGTGACCGAACAGCGGACACTGAAGCTTTCTTT	CASSDRTADTEAFF
19	TRBD1	TRBV4-1	NA	TRBJ2-2	TGCGCCAGCAGCCAATCGGGACAGGGGGCGCCTATGAACACCGGGGAGCTGTTTTTT	CASSQSGQGAPMNTGELFF
16	TRBD1	TRBV28	NA	TRBJ1-6	TGTGCCAGCAGTCTTATGACAGGGGAAGGAGATTCACCCCTCCACTTT	CASSLMTGEGDSPLHF
14	NA	TRBV5-6	NA	TRBJ1-5	TGTGCCAGCAGCTCCCGGGGAAGGCGGCAGCCCCAGCATTTT	CASSSRGRRQPQHF
13	NA	TRBV28	NA	TRBJ2-5	TGTGCCAGCAGTTTGCAAGGGGAAGGGACCCAGTACTTC	CASSLQGEGTQYF